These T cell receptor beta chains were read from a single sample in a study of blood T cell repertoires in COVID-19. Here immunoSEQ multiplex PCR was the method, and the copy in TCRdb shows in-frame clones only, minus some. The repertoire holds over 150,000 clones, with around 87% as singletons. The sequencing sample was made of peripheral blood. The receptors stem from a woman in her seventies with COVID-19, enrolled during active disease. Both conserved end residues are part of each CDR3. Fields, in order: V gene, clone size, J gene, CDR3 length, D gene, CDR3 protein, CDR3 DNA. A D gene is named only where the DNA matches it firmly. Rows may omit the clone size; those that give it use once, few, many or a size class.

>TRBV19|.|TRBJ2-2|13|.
CASSPRGTGELFF
TGTGCCAGTAGTCCAAGGGGAACCGGGGAGCTGTTTTTT
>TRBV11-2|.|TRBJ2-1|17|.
CASSLTGGPARKNEQFF
TGTGCCAGCAGCCTCACGGGGGGCCCCGCGCGAAAGAATGAGCAGTTCTTC
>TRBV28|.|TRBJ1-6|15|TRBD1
CASSGGTGNNSPLHF
TGTGCCAGCAGTGGGGGGACAGGGAATAATTCACCCCTCCACTTT
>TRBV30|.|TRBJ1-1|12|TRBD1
CAWMAGGAEAFF
TGTGCCTGGATGGCAGGGGGCGCTGAAGCTTTCTTT
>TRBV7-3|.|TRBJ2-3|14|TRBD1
CASSPGTGFGTQYF
TGTGCCAGCAGCCCCGGGACAGGGTTTGGTACGCAGTATTTT
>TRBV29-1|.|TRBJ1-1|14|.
CSVAMTGEGTEAFF
TGCAGCGTCGCAATGACCGGGGAGGGCACTGAAGCTTTCTTT
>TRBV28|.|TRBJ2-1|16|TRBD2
CASSPSAGGLRNEQFF
TGTGCCAGCAGTCCCTCGGCGGGGGGACTTCGCAATGAGCAGTTCTTC
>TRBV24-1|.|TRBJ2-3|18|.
CATSDSPWGSGETDTQYF
TGTGCCACCAGTGATTCCCCTTGGGGCTCCGGCGAGACAGATACGCAGTATTTT
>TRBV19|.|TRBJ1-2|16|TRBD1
CASRPRQGLANYGYTF
TGTGCCAGTAGACCGCGACAGGGCCTAGCTAACTATGGCTACACCTTC
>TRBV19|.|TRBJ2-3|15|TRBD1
CASSSSGTDTDTQYF
TGTGCCAGTAGTTCCTCCGGGACAGACACAGATACGCAGTATTTT
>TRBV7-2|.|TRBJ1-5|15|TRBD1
CASSLQGMMGQPQHF
TGTGCCAGCAGCCTACAGGGGATGATGGGCCAGCCCCAGCATTTT
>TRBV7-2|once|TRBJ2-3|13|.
CASSLVFTDTQYF
TGTGCCAGCAGCTTAGTATTCACAGATACGCAGTATTTT
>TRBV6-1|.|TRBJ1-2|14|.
CASSELRTYNGYTF
TGTGCCAGCAGTGAATTGAGGACATATAATGGCTACACCTTC
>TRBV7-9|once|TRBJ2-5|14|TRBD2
CASSLGGGTETQYF
TGTGCCAGCAGCTTAGGCGGGGGGACGGAGACCCAGTACTTC
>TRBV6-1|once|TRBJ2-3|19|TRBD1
CASSEQQGALTPRTDTQYF
TGTGCCAGCAGTGAACAGCAGGGGGCGTTAACACCTCGCACAGATACGCAGTATTTT
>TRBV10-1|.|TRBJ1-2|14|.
CASNTIRTDYGYTF
TGCGCCAGCAACACAATACGGACAGACTATGGCTACACCTTC
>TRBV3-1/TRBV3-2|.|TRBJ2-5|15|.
CASSQGQGRGETQYF
TGTGCCAGCAGCCAAGGGCAGGGGAGGGGAGAGACCCAGTACTTC
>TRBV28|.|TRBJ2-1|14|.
CASRSTGGRDEQFF
TGTGCCAGCAGGAGTACCGGGGGGCGCGATGAGCAGTTCTTC
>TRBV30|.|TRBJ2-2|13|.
CAWSVMEVGELFF
TGTGCCTGGAGTGTAATGGAGGTCGGGGAGCTGTTTTTT
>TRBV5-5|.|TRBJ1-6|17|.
CASSPRTESSYNSPLHF
TGTGCCAGCAGCCCCCGGACAGAAAGCTCCTATAATTCACCCCTCCACTTT
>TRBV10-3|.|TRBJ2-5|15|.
CAISEFRETQETQYF
TGTGCCATCAGTGAGTTTAGGGAGACACAAGAGACCCAGTACTTC
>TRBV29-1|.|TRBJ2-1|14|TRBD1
CSAAPGQGYNEQFF
TGCAGCGCCGCACCGGGACAGGGATACAATGAGCAGTTCTTC
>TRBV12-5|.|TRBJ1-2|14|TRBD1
CASGLTTGGGGYTF
TGTGCTAGTGGTTTGACGACAGGGGGCGGAGGCTACACCTTC
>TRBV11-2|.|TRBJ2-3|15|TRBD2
CASSFAGGPRDTQYF
TGTGCCAGCAGCTTCGCGGGGGGGCCGAGAGATACGCAGTATTTT
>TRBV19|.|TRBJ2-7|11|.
CASSNGRDTYF
TGTGCCAGTAGTAATGGTAGGGACACGTACTTC
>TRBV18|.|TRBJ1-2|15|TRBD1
CASSPAGQANYGYTF
TGTGCCAGCTCACCAGCGGGACAGGCGAACTATGGCTACACCTTC
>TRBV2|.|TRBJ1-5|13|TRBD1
CASRRDRNQPQHF
TGTGCCAGCAGAAGGGACAGAAATCAGCCCCAGCATTTT
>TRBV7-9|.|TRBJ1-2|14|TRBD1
CASSLRQGDYGYTF
TGTGCCAGCAGCTTAAGACAGGGCGACTATGGCTACACCTTC